Following are 10 T cell receptor beta chains from one sample sequenced in a study of shared clonotypes between healthy human individuals. The data were produced by immunoSEQ multiplex PCR, yet TCRdb's version contains in-frame clones alone and is incomplete. The sample records about 2.1 million clones, about 94% being singletons. CD8 cells regarded as naive lacked CD45RO, were positively chosen for CCR7, and omitted terminally differentiated effector memory CD45RA+ cells. The material sequenced was naive CD8+ T cells from PBMCs. The receptors were sampled from a man aged 18-30 years in good health. Some clones in this sample may be carry-over from other donors' samples.

V usage is TRBV28 and J usage is TRBJ1-3; perhaps TRBD1 as D (5 bases). Germline V gene data show CDR1 as MDHEN and CDR2 as SYDVKM. This CDR3 spans 12 amino acids. V lost 4 bases to trimming and J lost 6 bases, with 7 bases between them. CDR3 amino acids: CASSWGENTIYF. Here the CDR3 DNA reads TGTGCCAGCAGTTGGGGGGAAAACACCATATATTTT.

The chain has TRBV28 and TRBJ2-7; D is unclear. The CDR3 covers 14 residues. V dropped 2 bases and J dropped 2 bases, with 10 bases sitting between them. Germline loops: CDR1 MDHEN, CDR2 SYDVKM. This CDR3 is CASSLGAYTYEQYF. As DNA, the CDR3 is TGTGCCAGCAGTTTAGGAGCTTATACCTACGAGCAGTACTTC. Full variable domain (remainder filled in from reference TRBV28 and TRBJ2-7): DVKVTQSSRYLVKRTGEKVFLECVQDMDHENMFWYRQDPGLGLRLIYFSYDVKMKEKGDIPEGYSVSREKKERFSLILESASTNQTSMYLCASSLGAYTYEQYFGPGTRLTVT.

V and J are TRBV29-1 and TRBJ1-1; no clear D gene. Trimming shortened V by 2 bases and J by 5 bases, and 12 bases separated the two germline ends. Germline assignment: CDR1 SQVTM and CDR2 ANQGSEA. This CDR3 is built from 13 residues. CDR3 region: CSVEYWSQTEAFF. The CDR3 DNA is TGCAGCGTTGAATATTGGTCACAGACTGAAGCTTTCTTT.

V and J are TRBV27 and TRBJ1-4; D is possibly TRBD1 (5 bases). V lost 8 bases and J lost 11, with 27 bases in between. CDR3 length: 16 amino acids. Germline V CDR1 and CDR2: MNHEY, SMNVEV (reference sequence). CDR3 in DNA: TGTGCCAGCTCTGGTAGGGGCGCAACCCTACCGGGGAAACTGTTTTTT. Translating gives CASSGRGATLPGKLFF.

This chain connects TRBV4-3 to TRBJ2-7; TRBD1 matches 8 bases. CDR1 LGHNA and CDR2 YSLEER come from the germline V gene. V shed 0 bases, J shed 1 base, and the junction held 8 bases outside the gene matches. This CDR3 region has 17 residues. The CDR3 DNA follows: TGCGCCAGCAGCCAAGAAGGTCCGGGACAGGAGTCCTACGAGCAGTACTTC. Amino acids: CASSQEGPGQESYEQYF.

This rearrangement joins TRBV14 to TRBJ2-2; D gene uncertain. Per the germline V gene, CDR1 is SGHDN and CDR2 is FVKESK. V was pared by 5 bases and J by 6 bases, with 13 bases between. The CDR3 loop spans 14 amino acids. CDR3 protein: CASSYTYRAGELFF. The CDR3 coding sequence is TGTGCCAGCAGCTACACCTATCGCGCCGGGGAGCTGTTTTTT.

This clone appeared once. The chain is built from TRBV7-7 and TRBJ2-1; a weak D match, TRBD1 (6 bases). The CDR3 runs 14 residues. CDR1 is SSHAT, CDR2 FNYEAQ, per germline (reference sequence). V lost 3 bases and J lost 2, with 8 bases in between. The CDR3 loop reads CASSFRGPYNEQFF. In DNA form, the CDR3 reads TGTGCCAGCAGCTTCAGGGGACCCTACAATGAGCAGTTCTTC.

The table lists this clone with a count of one. The chain employs TRBV11-1 and TRBJ2-2; no reliable D call. The CDR3 consists of 15 residues. CDR1 is SGHAT, CDR2 FQDESV, per germline (reference sequence). Trimming shortened V by 1 base and J by 5 bases, and 11 bases separated the two germline ends. The CDR3 is CASSLEGIRTGELFF. In DNA, the CDR3 is TGTGCCAGCAGCTTAGAGGGAATTAGGACCGGGGAGCTGTTTTTT. Full variable domain (outside the CDR3, taken from reference TRBV11-1 and TRBJ2-2): EAEVAQSPRYKITEKSQAVAFWCDPISGHATLYWYRQILGQGPELLVQFQDESVVDDSQLPKDRFSAERLKGVDSTLKIQPAELGDSAMYLCASSLEGIRTGELFFGEGSRLTVL.

This clone is a singleton in its sample. V is TRBV10-3 and J is TRBJ2-1; the D gene is possibly TRBD1 (5 bases). The CDR3 is 14 residues long. V gave up 3 bases and J gave up 5 bases, with 11 bases separating them. The V gene's germline CDR1 is ENHRY and CDR2 SYGVKD. The CDR3 sequence is CAISDLDRDNEQFF. DNA of the CDR3: TGTGCCATCAGTGACTTAGACAGAGACAATGAGCAGTTCTTC.

The V gene is TRBV5-6, the J gene TRBJ2-7; D is perhaps TRBD2 (6 bases). Germline loops: CDR1 SGHDT, CDR2 YYEEEE. This CDR3 has 16 residues. Between the trimmed V and J ends, which lost 6 bases and 2 bases, there was a span of 21 bases. CDR3 DNA sequence: TGTGCCAGCACCCCCCCCCGGAGGGGCCCAACCTACGAGCAGTACTTC. This encodes CASTPPRRGPTYEQYF.